This TCR beta chain comes out of a study of blood T cells in healthy people across ages. This clonotype has more than one count but fewer than ten. The target antigen is unknown. J lost 6 bases, V lost 7 bases, and 9 bases had no gene match. The CDR3 sequence is 13 residues long. For every donor, a draw yielded roughly 9.3 milliliters of peripheral blood. Each sample yielded at least 6 micrograms of PBMC total RNA. Through a sample-barcoded 5' primer and a J-beta primer mix, a second PCR was run for roughly 6 to 11 cycles. TCRdb reprocessed the 5' RACE reads via MiXCR and lists one record per CDR3 protein. The data contain about 800,000 distinct CDR3 sequences, just under 25% of them singletons. Study conclusions and caveats: With age, beta diversity per million T cells declined roughly linearly, significantly by 35 to 40.

The sample also formed part of further work on T cells of mothers and their children.

The source material was blood. The clonotype comes from a boy between 10 and 17 years old in good health. This chain joins TRBV12-3 or TRBV12-4 and TRBJ2-7; 7 bases align to TRBD1. In DNA, the CDR3 is TGTGCCAGCACCCCGCGACAGGGTTCCGAGCAGTACTTC. Residues: CASTPRQGSEQYF.